These T cell receptor beta chains were read from a single sample in a study of T cells in narcolepsy. Profiled with immunoSEQ multiplex PCR; TCRdb holds only in-frame clones, not every one. The repertoire has 20,000 to 25,000 clones, almost 85% of them found once; the top ten carry about 1.3%. What was sequenced was CD45RA- memory CD4+ T cells from PBMCs. The receptors originated from a human donor with narcolepsy. Each CDR3 is given with its conserved first and last residue. The D gene is left open where the match is weak. Not every row has a clone size; where given, it reads once, few, many or a size class.

j_gene	d_gene	v_gene	abundance	CDR3nt	CDR3aa
TRBJ2-3	NA	TRBV2	NA	TGTGCCAGCAGGGGGGTTGTGGGAGTTCCAGATACGCAGTATTTT	CASRGVVGVPDTQYF
TRBJ1-1	TRBD1	TRBV11-2	NA	TGTGCCAGCAGCACCCCCAGGGGGGATTGGACTGAAGCTTTCTTT	CASSTPRGDWTEAFF
TRBJ2-3	NA	TRBV5-6	NA	TGTGCCAGCAGCCGTGGCGGGACGCACGATACGCAGTATTTT	CASSRGGTHDTQYF
TRBJ1-3	NA	TRBV6-5	NA	TGTGCCAGCAGACCGGGTAGAAACACCATATATTTT	CASRPGRNTIYF
TRBJ2-5	TRBD2	TRBV7-2	NA	TGTGCCAGCAGCCCGACTAGCGGGAGGATAGAGACCCAGTACTTC	CASSPTSGRIETQYF
TRBJ2-3	TRBD2	TRBV11-2	once	TGTGCCAGCAGCCGCCTTCTGGCGGGAGGAGGTAATACGCAGTATTTT	CASSRLLAGGGNTQYF
TRBJ2-7	TRBD1	TRBV28	NA	TGTGCCACCCAGGGACAGGGGGCGCGGACCGAGCAGTACTTC	CATQGQGARTEQYF
TRBJ2-1	NA	TRBV5-1	NA	TGCGCCAGCAAGGAAGAGGTGAATGGCGAGCAGTTCTTC	CASKEEVNGEQFF
TRBJ2-1	TRBD2	TRBV29-1	once	TGCAGCAAGACTAGCGGGAGGGACAATGAGCAGTTCTTC	CSKTSGRDNEQFF
TRBJ1-1	NA	TRBV11-3	NA	TGTGCCAGCAGCTTAGGATCTGGCAGGCGCTACACTGAAGCTTTCTTT	CASSLGSGRRYTEAFF
TRBJ2-1	TRBD1	TRBV7-3	once	TGTGCCAGCAGCTCCCAGGGGGCGGGTGAGCAGTTCTTC	CASSSQGAGEQFF
TRBJ1-1	NA	TRBV6-5	few	TGTGCCAGCAGTTACTCGGGCGGGAACACTGAAGCTTTCTTT	CASSYSGGNTEAFF
TRBJ1-1	NA	TRBV5-1	NA	TGCGCCAGCAAGGGGACAAACGCTGAAGCTTTCTTT	CASKGTNAEAFF
TRBJ2-2	NA	TRBV6-6	few	TGTGCCAGCAGTACGAACACCGGGGAGCTGTTTTTT	CASSTNTGELFF
TRBJ2-7	NA	TRBV5-1	few	TGCGCCAGCAGCCCAGGGGGAGGGACCTACGAGCAGTACTTC	CASSPGGGTYEQYF
TRBJ1-1	TRBD1	TRBV19	NA	TGTGCCAGTAGTGCCAGGGACAGAGTTAACACTGAAGCTTTCTTT	CASSARDRVNTEAFF
TRBJ1-5	NA	TRBV7-2	NA	TGTGCCAGCAGCTTAGTATCCAGGAATGGCAATCAGCCCCAGCATTTT	CASSLVSRNGNQPQHF
TRBJ2-2	NA	TRBV10-2	NA	TGCGCCAGCACCAAACAGGGCAACACCGGGGAGCTGTTTTTT	CASTKQGNTGELFF
TRBJ2-1	NA	TRBV19	NA	TGTGCCAGTAGTCTGGGGGCAGGTGGTAGCGATGAGCAGTTCTTC	CASSLGAGGSDEQFF
TRBJ1-5	NA	TRBV4-3	NA	TGCGCCAGCAGCCAAGGCAGTTTGGGGAATCAGCCCCAGCATTTT	CASSQGSLGNQPQHF
TRBJ2-5	TRBD1	TRBV7-2	NA	TGTGCCAGCAGCTTAGTAGGGACAGTTGGGCAGTACTTC	CASSLVGTVGQYF
TRBJ2-5	TRBD2	TRBV11-2	NA	TGTGCCAGCAGCTTAGATAGCGGGAGCAAGGAGACCCAGTACTTC	CASSLDSGSKETQYF
TRBJ2-7	NA	TRBV5-6	NA	TGTGCCAGCACCCACGCTTGGAGTAGCTACGAGCAGTACTTC	CASTHAWSSYEQYF
TRBJ1-1	NA	TRBV7-7	NA	TGTGCCAGCAGCTTGAAGCGGAACACTGAAGCTTTCTTT	CASSLKRNTEAFF
TRBJ1-6	NA	TRBV2	NA	TGTGCCAGCAGTTCCGACAGGACTAATTCACCCCTCCACTTT	CASSSDRTNSPLHF
TRBJ1-2	NA	TRBV7-2	NA	TGTGCCAGCAGCTTGGTCGCCTTAAACTATGGCTACACCTTC	CASSLVALNYGYTF
TRBJ2-7	TRBD1	TRBV18	once	TGTGCCAGCTCACCCGGGACAGGGGGATACGAGCAGTACTTC	CASSPGTGGYEQYF
TRBJ2-7	NA	TRBV7-2	NA	TGTGCCAGCAGCGTAGGACCGGTGGGGGAGCAGTACTTC	CASSVGPVGEQYF
TRBJ2-5	NA	TRBV10-1	few	TGCGCCAGCAGCCTGGACGGGCTAACCCAGTACTTC	CASSLDGLTQYF
TRBJ2-1	NA	TRBV15	NA	TGTGCCACCAGCAGAGGAGGAGAACAGGCTGGCGAGCAGTTCTTC	CATSRGGEQAGEQFF
TRBJ2-1	NA	TRBV25-1	NA	TGTGCCAGCAGTGAAGGCGGGACCGGCGATGAGCAGTTCTTC	CASSEGGTGDEQFF
TRBJ1-5	TRBD1	TRBV5-6	NA	TGTGCCAGCAGCTCAGGGGGCGGCAATCAGCCCCAGCATTTT	CASSSGGGNQPQHF
TRBJ1-2	NA	TRBV14	NA	TGTGCCAGCAGCCAGATCGGGACGGTCTATGGCTACACCTTC	CASSQIGTVYGYTF
TRBJ2-1	NA	TRBV11-2	NA	TGTGCCAGCAGCTTAGTGTTATACAATGAGCAGTTCTTC	CASSLVLYNEQFF
TRBJ2-1	NA	TRBV16	NA	TGTGCCAGCAGCCAATCCGGGGGTAGTGAGCAGTTCTTC	CASSQSGGSEQFF
TRBJ1-2	NA	TRBV7-9	NA	TGTGCCAGCAGCCCGGTCAGGGGCGCACCTGACTATGGCTACACCTTC	CASSPVRGAPDYGYTF
TRBJ2-7	TRBD2	TRBV2	NA	TGTGCCACCCAGCGGGGGCAGCACCCCTACGAGCAGTACTTC	CATQRGQHPYEQYF
TRBJ1-1	NA	TRBV7-9	NA	TGTGCCAGCAGCTTATTTGATGAAGCTTTCTTT	CASSLFDEAFF
TRBJ1-1	NA	TRBV27	NA	TGTGCCAGCAGTTTTCGGGGGATGGGGGTAGGGAACACTGAAGCTTTCTTT	CASSFRGMGVGNTEAFF
TRBJ2-1	TRBD2	TRBV2	NA	TGTGCCAGCAGTGCCTTGGCGGGAGACTCCAATGAGCAGTTCTTC	CASSALAGDSNEQFF
TRBJ1-1	NA	TRBV10-1	NA	TGCGCCAGCAGCCGGGACAAGGTCACTGAAGCTTTCTTT	CASSRDKVTEAFF
TRBJ1-4	NA	TRBV29-1	NA	TGCAGCGCCGGGGATGGCAGGGTGGGAATGGATGAAAAACTGTTTTTT	CSAGDGRVGMDEKLFF
TRBJ1-1	NA	TRBV18	medium-sized	TGTGCCAGCTCACCAGGAGCCGGGAACACTGAAGCTTTCTTT	CASSPGAGNTEAFF
TRBJ1-1	NA	TRBV7-9	NA	TGTGCCAGCAGCCCAAACGCATTTGAAGCTTTCTTT	CASSPNAFEAFF
TRBJ2-7	TRBD1	TRBV4-3	NA	TGCGCCAGCAGCGCCAAGACTGGGACCGGGACAGAACTTTACGAGCAGTACTTC	CASSAKTGTGTELYEQYF
TRBJ1-1	NA	TRBV6-5	NA	TGTGCCAGCAGTTTAGTTTTGAACACTGAAGCTTTCTTT	CASSLVLNTEAFF
TRBJ1-1	NA	TRBV2	few	TGTGCCAGCAGCCCTGGTCTGAACTCGAGCCCGAACACTGAAGCTTTCTTT	CASSPGLNSSPNTEAFF
TRBJ2-2	TRBD2	TRBV14	NA	TGTGCCAGCAGCCAAGAAAGCGGGAGGTTCACCGGGGAGCTGTTTTTT	CASSQESGRFTGELFF